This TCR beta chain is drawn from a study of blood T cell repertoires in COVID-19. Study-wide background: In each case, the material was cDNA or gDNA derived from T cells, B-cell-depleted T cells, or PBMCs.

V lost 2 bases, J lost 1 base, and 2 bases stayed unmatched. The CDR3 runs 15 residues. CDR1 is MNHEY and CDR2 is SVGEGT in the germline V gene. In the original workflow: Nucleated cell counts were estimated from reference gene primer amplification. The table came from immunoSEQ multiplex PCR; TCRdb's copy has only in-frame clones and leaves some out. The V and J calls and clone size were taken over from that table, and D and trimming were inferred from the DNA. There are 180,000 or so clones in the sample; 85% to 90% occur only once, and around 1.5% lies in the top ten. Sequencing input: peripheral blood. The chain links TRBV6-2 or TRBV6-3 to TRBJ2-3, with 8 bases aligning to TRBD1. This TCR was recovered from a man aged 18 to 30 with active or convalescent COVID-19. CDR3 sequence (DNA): TGTGCCAGCAGTTACGGCAGGGGGCGCACAGATACGCAGTATTTT. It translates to CASSYGRGRTDTQYF.